Following are 16 T cell receptor beta chains from one sample sequenced in a study of CD8+ T cells in alopecia areata. TCR sequencing used cDNA made by reverse transcription of extracted RNA. Libraries were prepared by immunoSEQ multiplex PCR; TCRdb keeps only in-frame clonotypes and omits some of them. Among roughly 150,000 clones listed, about 54% were seen once. The sample was CD4+ T cells sorted from blood. The receptors were sampled from a human donor in good health.

This clone was seen only a few times. This sequence joins TRBV6-1 and TRBJ2-7; 7 positions match TRBD2. This CDR3 comprises 13 residues. Trimming at V came to 5 bases and at J to 2 bases, leaving 3 bases not matched to a gene. From germline, CDR1 is MNHNS and CDR2 SASEGT. Here the CDR3 DNA reads TGTGCCAGCAGTCGCAGCGGGACCTACGAGCAGTACTTC. This sequence encodes CASSRSGTYEQYF.

This chain connects TRBV7-9 to TRBJ2-2, with D possibly matching TRBD1 (6 bases). Germline CDR1 reads SEHNR; CDR2 reads FQNEAQ (reference sequence). Trimming took off 4 bases at V and 7 bases at J, with 7 bases between the two ends. This CDR3 contains 12 residues. The CDR3 protein is CASSSDSGELFF. DNA for the CDR3: TGTGCCAGCAGCTCGGACAGCGGGGAGCTGTTTTTT.

There are a few counts of this clone. J is TRBJ2-5 and V is TRBV19; tentatively, D is TRBD1 (6 bases). The germline V and J ends were trimmed by 3 bases and 5 bases, with 22 bases remaining between them. Germline CDR1 reads LNHDA; CDR2 reads SQIVND (reference sequence). The CDR3 is made up of 17 amino acids. The CDR3 coding sequence is TGTGCCAGTAGTATGTCACCCCGTACAGGGAATTGGGAGACCCAGTACTTC. The encoded protein is CASSMSPRTGNWETQYF.

The rearrangement links TRBV2 to TRBJ2-5; D is ambiguous. Germline CDR1 reads SNHLY; CDR2 reads FYNNEI. The CDR3 loop spans 15 amino acids. V lost 3 bases, J lost 0 bases, and 11 bases lay in between. In nucleotides, the CDR3 is TGTGCCAGCAGTGAGCGAGCCCGGGACCAAGAGACCCAGTACTTC. This encodes CASSERARDQETQYF.

V is TRBV7-9 and J is TRBJ2-2; D gene ambiguous. This CDR3 comprises 16 residues. Trimming cost V 5 bases and J 3 bases, with 16 bases left between them. Germline V lookup: CDR1 SEHNR, CDR2 FQNEAQ (reference sequence). Here the CDR3 DNA reads TGTGCCAGCAGCCCCCACTCTCGGCATGACACCGGGGAGCTGTTTTTT. This encodes CASSPHSRHDTGELFF.

This chain joins TRBV5-1 and TRBJ2-2; D is undetermined. CDR3 length: 13 amino acids. Germline V CDR1 and CDR2: SGHRS, YFSETQ. V was trimmed by 4 bases and J by 6 bases, leaving 10 bases between them. This CDR3 reads CASSGLVAGELFF. The CDR3 DNA sequence: TGCGCCAGCAGCGGATTGGTCGCCGGGGAGCTGTTTTTT.

The V gene is TRBV5-7, the J gene TRBJ2-1; 11 nucleotides match TRBD2. TRBV5-7 carries the ORF label, with uncertain function. The junction had 5 bases not matched to a gene; V was cut back by 2 bases and J by 7 bases. The CDR3 runs to 15 residues. The CDR3 sequence: CASSFGTSGSNEQFF. The CDR3 DNA reads TGTGCCAGCAGCTTCGGTACTAGCGGGAGTAATGAGCAGTTCTTC.

The V gene is TRBV7-2, the J gene TRBJ2-3; 8 positions agree with TRBD2. In germline, CDR1 is SGHTA, CDR2 FQGNSA. The ends lost 1 base at V and 5 bases at J; junction bases unmatched: 8. CDR3 length equals 16 residues. CDR3 in amino acids: CASSLVAGIGGDTQYF. The DNA of the CDR3 is TGTGCCAGCAGCTTAGTAGCGGGGATAGGAGGAGATACGCAGTATTTT.

V and J are TRBV29-1 and TRBJ1-2; TRBD1 matches at 10 bases. CDR1 is SQVTM and CDR2 is ANQGSEA in the germline V gene. There are 14 residues in the CDR3. J was trimmed by 8 bases and V by 7 bases; bases with no gene match: 13. CDR3 protein: CSAHGGQGKEGYTF. CDR3 nucleotides: TGCAGCGCCCACGGGGGACAGGGGAAGGAGGGCTACACCTTC.

V and J are TRBV4-1 and TRBJ2-2; TRBD1 might be the D (8 bases). V lost 1 base and J lost 1, with 13 bases in between. CDR3 length: 17 residues. The germline V gene encodes CDR1 MGHRA and CDR2 YSYEKL. The CDR3 nucleotides read TGCGCCAGCAGCCAAGTACAGGGGGGGGTGAACACCGGGGAGCTGTTTTTT. This codes for CASSQVQGGVNTGELFF.

This chain connects TRBV7-3 to TRBJ2-6, with no clear D. The germline gives CDR1 SGHTA, CDR2 FQGTGA. V was clipped by 2 bases and J by 0 bases, with 2 bases between them. This CDR3 spans 14 amino acids. This chain's CDR3 is CASSLASGANVLTF. CDR3 bases: TGTGCCAGCAGCTTAGCCTCTGGGGCCAACGTCCTGACTTTC.

This clone was counted a few times. The chain carries TRBV29-1 and TRBJ1-2; 7 nucleotides line up with TRBD1. Germline V gene sequence: CDR1 SQVTM, CDR2 ANQGSEA. The CDR3 is made up of 12 amino acids. V dropped 7 bases and J dropped 4; count of bases not matched to a gene: 6. The CDR3 region has the DNA TGCAGCGCCCGACAGGGCGTCTATGGCTACACCTTC. Translation: CSARQGVYGYTF. Based on the CDR3 plus reference TRBV29-1 and TRBJ1-2, the full variable domain is SAVISQKPSRDICQRGTSLTIQCQVDSQVTMMFWYRQQPGQSLTLIATANQGSEATYESGFVIDKFPISRPNLTFSTLTVSNMSPEDSSIYLCSARQGVYGYTFGSGTRLTVV.

The chain uses TRBV29-1 and TRBJ2-7; unclear D gene. This CDR3 comprises 12 residues. The germline V gene has CDR1 SQVTM and CDR2 ANQGSEA. V shed 6 bases and J shed 1 base, with 10 bases lying between them. In DNA form, the CDR3 reads TGCAGCGTGCAGGCCGATTCCTACGAGCAGTACTTC. It yields the protein CSVQADSYEQYF.

The gene calls are TRBV2 and TRBJ2-7; 7 nucleotides align to TRBD2. J lost 0 bases, V lost 6 bases, and 5 bases had no gene match. Germline V gene lookup returns CDR1 SNHLY and CDR2 FYNNEI. The length of the CDR3 is 14 residues. The CDR3 reads CASRPSGSSYEQYF. CDR3 nucleotide sequence: TGTGCCAGCAGGCCTAGCGGAAGCTCCTACGAGCAGTACTTC.

This clone was detected once. The rearrangement joins TRBV29-1 to TRBJ2-1; TRBD2 matches at 10 bases. This CDR3 has 14 amino acids. V shed 6 bases and J 5 bases; nucleotides not matched to a gene: 7. The germline CDR1 and CDR2 sequences are SQVTM and ANQGSEA. CDR3 sequence: CSVDSGRNNNEQFF. CDR3 bases: TGCAGCGTAGATAGCGGGAGGAATAACAATGAGCAGTTCTTC.

This clone was seen a handful of times. The chain combines TRBV14 with TRBJ2-4; D is undetermined. V was shortened by 2 bases and J by 0 bases, with 5 bases between the two germline ends. This CDR3 comprises 14 residues. Germline CDR1 reads SGHDN; CDR2 reads FVKESK. In DNA form, the CDR3 reads TGTGCCAGCAGCCAATCAGGAGCCAAAAACATTCAGTACTTC. Encoded protein: CASSQSGAKNIQYF.